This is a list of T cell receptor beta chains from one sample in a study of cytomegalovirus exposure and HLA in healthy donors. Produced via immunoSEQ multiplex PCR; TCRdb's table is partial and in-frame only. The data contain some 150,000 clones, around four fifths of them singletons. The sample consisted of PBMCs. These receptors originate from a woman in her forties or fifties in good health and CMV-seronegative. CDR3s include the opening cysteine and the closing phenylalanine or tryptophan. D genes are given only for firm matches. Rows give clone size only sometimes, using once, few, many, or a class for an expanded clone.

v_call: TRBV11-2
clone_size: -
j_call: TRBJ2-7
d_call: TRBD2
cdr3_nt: TGTGCCAGCAGCTTATCCCTAGCGGCCCCCTACGAGCAGTACTTC
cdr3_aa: CASSLSLAAPYEQYF

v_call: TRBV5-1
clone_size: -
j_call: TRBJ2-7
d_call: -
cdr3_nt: TGCGCCAGCAGCTTGGAAGGTAACTACTACGAGCAGTACTTC
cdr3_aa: CASSLEGNYYEQYF

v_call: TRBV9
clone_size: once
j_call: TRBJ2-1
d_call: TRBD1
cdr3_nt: TGTGCCAGCAGCGTAGGGGGGACAGTCAATGAGCAGTTCTTC
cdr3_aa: CASSVGGTVNEQFF

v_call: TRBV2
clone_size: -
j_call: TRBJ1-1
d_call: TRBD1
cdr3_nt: TGTGCCAGCAGGGGACAGGGGAGCACTGAAGCTTTCTTT
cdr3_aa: CASRGQGSTEAFF

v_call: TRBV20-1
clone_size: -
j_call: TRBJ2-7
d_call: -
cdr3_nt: TGCAGTGCCCCCCTAAGATATGAGCAGTACTTC
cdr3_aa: CSAPLRYEQYF

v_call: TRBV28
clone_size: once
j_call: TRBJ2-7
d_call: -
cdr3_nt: TGTGCCAGCAGTCACGGGGGTCCGAGTTCCGACGAGCAGTACTTC
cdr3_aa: CASSHGGPSSDEQYF

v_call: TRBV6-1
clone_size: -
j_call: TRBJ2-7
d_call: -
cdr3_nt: TGTGCCAGCAGGGACATTTCGTCCTACGAGCAGTACTTC
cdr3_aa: CASRDISSYEQYF

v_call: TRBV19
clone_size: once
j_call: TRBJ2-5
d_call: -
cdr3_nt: TGTGCCAGTAGTCAAGAGTCCCAAGAGACCCAGTACTTC
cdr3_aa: CASSQESQETQYF

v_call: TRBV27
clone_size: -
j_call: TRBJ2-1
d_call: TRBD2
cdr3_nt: TGTGCCAGCAGGGCCGGGACTAGCCTAATGTACAATGAGCAGTTCTTC
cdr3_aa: CASRAGTSLMYNEQFF

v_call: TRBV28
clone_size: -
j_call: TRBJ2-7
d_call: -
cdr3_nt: TGTGCCAGCAGTTTTACCTACGAGCAGTACTTC
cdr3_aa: CASSFTYEQYF

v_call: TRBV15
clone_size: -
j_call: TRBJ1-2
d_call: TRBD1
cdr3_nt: TGTGCCACCAGCAGAGCCGGGACAGGTACTAACTATGGCTACACCTTC
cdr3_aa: CATSRAGTGTNYGYTF

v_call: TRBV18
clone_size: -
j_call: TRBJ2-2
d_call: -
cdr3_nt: TGTGCCAGCTCACCACGGGACTTAAACACCGGGGAGCTGTTTTTT
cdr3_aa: CASSPRDLNTGELFF

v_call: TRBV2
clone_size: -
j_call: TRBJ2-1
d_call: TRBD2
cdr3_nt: TGTGCCAGCACAGTGCCTAGCGGGCTCAATGAGCAGTTCTTC
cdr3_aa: CASTVPSGLNEQFF

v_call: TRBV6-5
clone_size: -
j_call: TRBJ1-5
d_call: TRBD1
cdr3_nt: TGTGCCAGCAGTTCGACAGGGGATCAGCCCCAGCATTTT
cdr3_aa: CASSSTGDQPQHF

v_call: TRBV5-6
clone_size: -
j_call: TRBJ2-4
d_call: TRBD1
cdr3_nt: TGTGCCAGCAGCCCGGGACAGGGGCTCACAAACATTCAGTACTTC
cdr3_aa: CASSPGQGLTNIQYF

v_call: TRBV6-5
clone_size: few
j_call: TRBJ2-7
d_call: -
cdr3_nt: TGTGCCAGCACCCCGGGGAGCTCCTACGAGCAGTACTTC
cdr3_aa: CASTPGSSYEQYF

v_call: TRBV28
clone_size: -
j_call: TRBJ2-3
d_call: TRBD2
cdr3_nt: TGTGCCAGCAGTTTATGGGCTAGCGGGGGGAACTCAGATACGCAGTATTTT
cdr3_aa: CASSLWASGGNSDTQYF

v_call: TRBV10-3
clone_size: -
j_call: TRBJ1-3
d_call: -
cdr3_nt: TGTGCCTTAACCAGCGGTTTTGGAAACACCATATATTTT
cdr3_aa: CALTSGFGNTIYF

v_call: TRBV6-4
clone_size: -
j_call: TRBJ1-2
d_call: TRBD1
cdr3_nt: TGTGCCAGCAGTGACCTGGGGACAGGGAATGGCTACACCTTC
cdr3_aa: CASSDLGTGNGYTF

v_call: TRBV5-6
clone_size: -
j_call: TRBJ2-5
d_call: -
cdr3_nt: TGTGCCAGCAGCTCCTTTTTGGCCCCAGGAGAGACCCAGTACTTC
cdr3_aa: CASSSFLAPGETQYF

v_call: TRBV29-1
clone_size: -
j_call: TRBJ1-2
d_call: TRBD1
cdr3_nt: TGCAGCGTTGAAGATTTTCTCGGGGACAGGGGGCAGGGCTATGGCTACACCTTC
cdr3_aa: CSVEDFLGDRGQGYGYTF

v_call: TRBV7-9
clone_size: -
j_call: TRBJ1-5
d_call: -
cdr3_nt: TGTGCCAGCAGCTCATCGAGCGGGGATCAGCCCCAGCATTTT
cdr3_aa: CASSSSSGDQPQHF